These T cell receptor beta chains were read from a single sample in a study of T-cell reconstitution after alpha-beta-depleted transplantation in children. TCRdb ran MiXCR on the PCR reads and lists one entry per CDR3 protein. The sample carries 500,000 to 650,000 distinct CDR3 sequences, under 15% recorded once. The sample in question was PBMCs, mostly from graft donor cells, obtained 360 days after TCRalphabeta/CD19-depleted stem cell transplant. These receptors all stem from a male patient under 18 who had a stem cell transplant for acute myeloid leukemia, so the T cells may come from the graft donor. The conserved cysteine and the conserved F or W are not part of the CDR3 here. The order of the fields is J gene, V gene, CDR3 protein.

J: TRBJ2-7; V: TRBV28; CDR3: ASTVGDSPGGEQY
J: TRBJ2-3; V: TRBV7-3; CDR3: ASSPAGVSSTDTQY
J: TRBJ1-2; V: TRBV7-2; CDR3: ASSFSGAVYGYT
J: TRBJ2-3; V: TRBV5-1; CDR3: ASSLVPQGSRSTDTQY
J: TRBJ1-5; V: TRBV12-3/TRBV12-4; CDR3: ASSGGPTEYSNQPQH
J: TRBJ1-6; V: TRBV20-1; CDR3: SAMDTSSYNSPLH
J: TRBJ1-2; V: TRBV5-1; CDR3: ASSSGTGLNYGYT
J: TRBJ1-5; V: TRBV15; CDR3: ATSRDEAGGQPQH
J: TRBJ2-1; V: TRBV5-1; CDR3: ASSATGLAEIVEEQF
J: TRBJ2-5; V: TRBV6-5; CDR3: ASSYGGETQY
J: TRBJ2-5; V: TRBV7-2; CDR3: ASRATGAETQY
J: TRBJ2-7; V: TRBV4-2; CDR3: ASSQAWTSGYEQY
J: TRBJ2-1; V: TRBV20-1; CDR3: SARLAGPLTFNEQF
J: TRBJ2-1; V: TRBV24-1; CDR3: ATSDPPGLAGGWEQF
J: TRBJ2-1; V: TRBV5-1; CDR3: ASSLALAGGENEQF
J: TRBJ2-7; V: TRBV7-9; CDR3: ASSFTSGTGPRYEQY
J: TRBJ2-1; V: TRBV12-3/TRBV12-4; CDR3: ASSPRDRLKEKF
J: TRBJ2-5; V: TRBV7-9; CDR3: ASPGSNQETQY
J: TRBJ2-7; V: TRBV5-1; CDR3: ASSGGLAGAYEQY
J: TRBJ1-2; V: TRBV12-5; CDR3: ASGFGGLSNYGYT
J: TRBJ2-2; V: TRBV12-3/TRBV12-4; CDR3: ASSHRGRGDTGELF
J: TRBJ2-1; V: TRBV27; CDR3: ASSPIPLAGGNEQF
J: TRBJ2-1; V: TRBV20-1; CDR3: SARARLAGASSYNEQF
J: TRBJ2-7; V: TRBV29-1; CDR3: SAVSATSGGREQY
J: TRBJ2-1; V: TRBV6-6; CDR3: ASSLGVNEQF
J: TRBJ2-1; V: TRBV6-2/TRBV6-3; CDR3: ASSVAHEQF
J: TRBJ2-2; V: TRBV27; CDR3: ASSRPAGATTGELF
J: TRBJ2-4; V: TRBV4-2; CDR3: ASSQEGTAKNIQY
J: TRBJ2-2; V: TRBV6-5; CDR3: ASSSDLGNRELF